The present T cell receptor beta chain was sequenced within a study of blood T cell repertoires in COVID-19. This table comes from immunoSEQ multiplex PCR, and its TCRdb copy is limited to in-frame clones, with some not included. The data contain about 420,000 clones, roughly 90% of them singletons. Looked up from germline, CDR1 is SEHNR and CDR2 is FQNEAQ (reference sequence). Trimming stripped 8 bases from V and 4 bases from J, with 13 bases between. CDR3 length: 13 residues. Followed longitudinally, the Seattle patients had been enrolled during active infection. The sample was peripheral blood. The chain combines TRBV7-9 with TRBJ2-3; D gene uncertain. The clonotype originates from a man between 18 and 29 years old with COVID-19, enrolled during active disease. The CDR3 sequence is CASSLVVSDTQYF. In DNA, the CDR3 is TGTGCCAGCTCTTTAGTTGTTTCAGATACGCAGTATTTT.